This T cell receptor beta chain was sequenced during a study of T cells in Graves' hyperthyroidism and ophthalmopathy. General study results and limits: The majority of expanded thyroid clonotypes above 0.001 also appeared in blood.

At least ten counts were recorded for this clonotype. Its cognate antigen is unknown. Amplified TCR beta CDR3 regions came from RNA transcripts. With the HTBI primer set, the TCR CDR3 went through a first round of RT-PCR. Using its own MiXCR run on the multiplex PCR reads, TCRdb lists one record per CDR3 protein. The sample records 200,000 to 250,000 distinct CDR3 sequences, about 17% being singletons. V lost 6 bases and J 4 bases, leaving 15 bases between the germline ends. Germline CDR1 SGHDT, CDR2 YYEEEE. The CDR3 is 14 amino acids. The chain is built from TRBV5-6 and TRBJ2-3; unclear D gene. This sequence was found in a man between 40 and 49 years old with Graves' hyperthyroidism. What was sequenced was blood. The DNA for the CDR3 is TGTGCCAGCACCCAGGACGATCAATCAGATACGCAGTATTTT. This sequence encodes CASTQDDQSDTQYF.